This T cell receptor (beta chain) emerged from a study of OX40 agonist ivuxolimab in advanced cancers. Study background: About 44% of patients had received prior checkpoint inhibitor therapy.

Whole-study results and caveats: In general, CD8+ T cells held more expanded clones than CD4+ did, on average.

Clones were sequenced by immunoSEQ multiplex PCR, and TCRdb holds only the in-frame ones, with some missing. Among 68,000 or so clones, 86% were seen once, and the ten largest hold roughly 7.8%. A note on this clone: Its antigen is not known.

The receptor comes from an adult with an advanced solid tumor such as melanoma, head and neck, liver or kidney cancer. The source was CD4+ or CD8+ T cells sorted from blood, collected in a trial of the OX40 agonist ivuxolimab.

CDR3 nucleotides: TGCAGCGCAGGGGGGGGGCTAACAGGGACCTATGGCTACACCTTC. It encodes CSAGGGLTGTYGYTF. The chain combines TRBV29-1 with TRBJ1-2; 7 bases align to TRBD1. CDR1 is SQVTM and CDR2 is ANQGSEA in the germline V gene. Trimming removed 7 bases from V and 4 bases from J; junction bases left unmatched: 15. CDR3 size: 15 residues.